Below are 15 T cell receptor beta chains sequenced from a single sample in a study of CD8 T cells in Susac syndrome. The authors reverse transcribed about 0.5 to 1 ug RNA with random hexamers. Via MiXCR, TCRdb re-called the immunoSEQ multiplex PCR reads, giving one row per CDR3 protein. The sample includes 400,000 to 550,000 distinct CDR3 sequences, approximately 85% of them seen just once. The material sequenced was CD8+ T cells from PBMCs. The receptors shown here come from a human donor with multiple sclerosis.

V is TRBV12-3 or TRBV12-4 and J is TRBJ2-3, with 9 bases fitting TRBD1. The CDR3 sequence is 17 residues long. J gave up 0 bases and V 1 base, and 5 bases lay outside the gene matches. The chain's CDR3 is CASSLGGQGTSTDTQYF. In nucleotides, the CDR3 is TGTGCCAGCAGTTTAGGGGGACAGGGCACTAGCACAGATACGCAGTATTTT.

This rearrangement joins TRBV14 to TRBJ2-3; D is unclear. The V end lost 0 bases, the J end lost 2 bases, and 12 bases lay between the germline ends. CDR3 size: 16 residues. Germline V gene data show CDR1 as SGHDN and CDR2 as FVKESK. The CDR3 region is CASSQDQVLVTDTQYF. In DNA form, the CDR3 reads TGTGCCAGCAGCCAAGATCAGGTCCTGGTCACAGATACGCAGTATTTT.

The rearrangement uses TRBV7-8 and TRBJ1-1; D remains ambiguous. Trimming left V 6 bases short and J 2 bases short, with 13 bases between. The V gene's germline CDR1 is SGHVS and CDR2 FQNEAQ. The CDR3 consists of 14 residues. The CDR3 sequence is CASRRKADNTEAFF. The CDR3 DNA reads as TGTGCCAGCAGGAGGAAGGCGGATAACACTGAAGCTTTCTTT.

The chain is built from TRBV4-1 and TRBJ2-1; D call uncertain. The CDR3 is 14 amino acids. The germline gives CDR1 MGHRA, CDR2 YSYEKL. Trimming stripped 4 bases from V and 9 bases from J, with 16 bases between. This CDR3 reads CASSPGLEFAEQFF. The CDR3 DNA reads as TGCGCCAGCAGCCCCGGTCTCGAGTTTGCTGAGCAGTTCTTC.

The chain employs TRBV30 and TRBJ2-7; tentative D call: TRBD1 (6 bases). Looked up from germline, CDR1 is GTSNPN and CDR2 is SVGIG (reference sequence). Trimming stripped 4 bases from V and 2 bases from J, with 12 bases between. The CDR3 length is 13 residues. DNA for the CDR3: TGTGCCTGGACCGGGACACCAACCTACGAGCAGTACTTC. Amino acids: CAWTGTPTYEQYF.

This chain uses TRBV29-1 with TRBJ1-2; D remains unclear. There are 14 residues in the CDR3. Trimming took 0 bases from V and 7 from J, leaving 15 bases between them. Germline values: CDR1 SQVTM, CDR2 ANQGSEA. This CDR3 reads CSVEDVPGVSGYTF. The CDR3 DNA is TGCAGCGTTGAAGACGTTCCGGGTGTAAGTGGCTACACCTTC.

This chain joins TRBV7-9 and TRBJ2-7; D gene unclear. The germline gives CDR1 SEHNR, CDR2 FQNEAQ (reference sequence). Trimming removed 5 bases at V and 3 bases at J, with 11 bases between. The CDR3 is 13 residues long. In DNA, the CDR3 is TGTGCCAGCAGCGACCAAGTAGGCTACGAGCAGTACTTC. Translating gives CASSDQVGYEQYF.

V usage is TRBV28 and J usage is TRBJ2-5; a possible D gene is TRBD2 (5 bases). The V gene lost 6 bases and the J gene lost 3 bases, with 17 bases spanning the gap. From germline, CDR1 is MDHEN and CDR2 SYDVKM. This CDR3 spans 15 amino acids. The CDR3 DNA is TGTGCCAGCAGCCCAGAGACCCAGAGGGAAGAGACCCAGTACTTC. Translating it yields CASSPETQREETQYF.

As DNA, the CDR3 is TGCGCCAGCAGCCAAGTGGGAGAGGGTGAAAAACTGTTTTTT. As protein: CASSQVGEGEKLFF. V and J are TRBV4-1 and TRBJ1-4; D gene uncertain. Germline V gives CDR1 MGHRA, CDR2 YSYEKL. Trimming removed 1 base at V and 7 bases at J, with 10 bases between. This CDR3 is built from 14 residues.

The V call is TRBV29-1, the J call TRBJ2-7; D may be TRBD2 (5 bases). The length of the CDR3 is 13 residues. The germline V and J ends were trimmed by 8 bases and 5 bases, with 19 bases remaining between them. Germline V lookup: CDR1 SQVTM, CDR2 ANQGSEA. This CDR3 is CSFLGEIVHEQYF. The CDR3, as DNA: TGCAGCTTCCTCGGGGAAATCGTCCACGAGCAGTACTTC.

This clonotype was observed a single time. Relative to the germline gene, one junction end is altered; a read error may explain this. The chain has TRBV19 and TRBJ2-6, with 8 bases matching TRBD1. The germline V gene has CDR1 LNHDA and CDR2 SQIVND (reference sequence). The CDR3 has 16 residues. Here the CDR3 DNA reads TGTGCCAGTAGCCAATCAGGGGGCTCTGGGGCCAACATCCTGACTTTC. Its translation: CASSQSGGSGANILTF.

The rearrangement joins TRBV19 to TRBJ1-2, with 10 bases aligning to TRBD1. The ends lost 3 bases at V and 3 bases at J; junction bases unmatched: 4. The germline CDR1 and CDR2 sequences are LNHDA and SQIVND (reference sequence). The CDR3 is 15 amino acids. The CDR3 protein is CASSIGTGDDYGYTF. CDR3 nucleotides: TGTGCCAGTAGTATTGGGACAGGGGATGACTATGGCTACACCTTC.

J is TRBJ2-2 and V is TRBV7-9; D uncertain. CDR1 is SEHNR and CDR2 is FQNEAQ in the germline V gene (reference sequence). The V gene lost 11 bases and the J gene lost 5 bases, with 9 bases spanning the gap. This CDR3 region has 11 residues. This CDR3 reads CAFAQTGELFF. The CDR3 DNA follows: TGTGCCTTCGCACAGACCGGGGAGCTGTTTTTT.

This clonotype occurred once. The chain has TRBV4-1 and TRBJ2-4; TRBD1 or TRBD2 may be the D gene (6 bases each). Germline V gives CDR1 MGHRA, CDR2 YSYEKL. Deletions cut 1 base from V and 0 bases from J, with 28 bases between. The CDR3 runs to 22 residues. CDR3 in amino acids: CASSQVFSGNGGESEAKNIQYF. The DNA for the CDR3 is TGCGCCAGCAGCCAAGTATTTTCGGGGAACGGGGGCGAATCCGAAGCCAAAAACATTCAGTACTTC.

This clonotype appeared a single time. The V and J genes are TRBV7-2 and TRBJ2-1; D is perhaps TRBD2 (7 bases). Germline assignment: CDR1 SGHTA and CDR2 FQGNSA. V was trimmed by 3 bases and J by 8 bases, leaving 17 bases between them. The CDR3 sequence is 15 residues long. CDR3 nucleotides: TGTGCCAGCAGCTTGGGGGGGGCCCTCCTCGATGAGCAGTTCTTC. This encodes CASSLGGALLDEQFF.